Listed below are T cell receptor beta chains from one sample, sequenced in a study of T-cell memory formation after mild COVID-19. TCRdb analysed the 5' RACE reads with MiXCR anew, one entry per CDR3 protein. The sample has about 430,000 distinct CDR3 sequences, approximately 18% seen once. The specimen was PBMCs or a T cell subset sorted from them (not recorded which). Receptors were obtained from a man younger than 30 who had mild COVID-19 (a few samples of this study predate the infection). Cell type and time point are not known. The CDR3 runs from the conserved cysteine through the conserved F or W. A D gene is named only where the DNA matches it firmly. Clone size appears in some rows only: once, few, many, or a class for an expanded clone.

TRBD1,NA,TRBV4-1,TRBJ2-6,CASSQVTTLDRDNSGANVLTF,TGCGCCAGCAGCCAAGTAACCACGTTGGACAGGGACAACTCTGGGGCCAACGTCCTGACTTTC
TRBD1,many,TRBV5-1,TRBJ1-2,CASSWPPGQGYGYTF,TGCGCCAGCAGCTGGCCTCCGGGACAGGGCTATGGCTACACCTTC
NA,NA,TRBV7-3,TRBJ2-1,CASSFDSRSYNEQFF,TGTGCCAGCAGTTTCGACAGTAGGTCCTACAATGAGCAGTTCTTC
NA,NA,TRBV11-2,TRBJ2-1,CASSRDPAGGRLREQFF,TGTGCCAGCAGCCGGGACCCGGCCGGGGGCCGATTAAGGGAGCAGTTCTTC
NA,NA,TRBV7-2,TRBJ2-5,CASSLAIKTQYF,TGTGCCAGCAGCCTAGCGATAAAGACCCAGTACTTC
TRBD2,few,TRBV5-6,TRBJ2-5,CASSLNGGYQETQYF,TGTGCCAGCAGCTTAAACGGGGGGTACCAAGAGACCCAGTACTTC
TRBD1,few,TRBV3-1,TRBJ1-3,CASSPTGLSGNTIYF,TGTGCCAGCAGCCCGACAGGGCTCTCTGGAAACACCATATATTTT
TRBD1,few,TRBV7-9,TRBJ1-1,CASSTGQGAAEAFF,TGTGCCAGCAGCACGGGACAGGGGGCGGCTGAAGCTTTCTTT
NA,NA,TRBV5-6,TRBJ2-3,CASSLSGSWADTQYF,TGTGCCAGCAGCTTGTCGGGGTCCTGGGCAGATACGCAGTATTTT
NA,many,TRBV5-1,TRBJ2-1,CASSLTRNEQFF,TGCGCCAGCAGCTTGACTAGGAATGAGCAGTTCTTC
TRBD2,NA,TRBV11-2,TRBJ2-1,CASSPDWLAGSPPYYNEQFF,TGTGCCAGCAGCCCGGACTGGCTAGCGGGGTCCCCCCCATACTACAATGAGCAGTTCTTC
TRBD1,few,TRBV5-1,TRBJ2-5,CASSPWGQGETQYF,TGCGCCAGCAGCCCATGGGGACAGGGTGAGACCCAGTACTTC
TRBD2,few,TRBV27,TRBJ2-3,CASSLTSGGMDTQYF,TGTGCCAGCAGTTTGACTAGCGGGGGGATGGATACGCAGTATTTT
NA,NA,TRBV12-3/TRBV12-4,TRBJ1-5,CASTWVGGPQHF,TGTGCCAGCACCTGGGTGGGAGGCCCCCAGCATTTT
TRBD1,NA,TRBV12-3/TRBV12-4,TRBJ1-2,CASTPRGGTGGVRHYGYTF,TGTGCCAGCACACCGCGGGGGGGGACAGGGGGCGTCCGGCACTATGGCTACACCTTC
NA,NA,TRBV24-1,TRBJ1-2,CATSDYTGHGYTF,TGTGCCACCAGTGATTATACAGGGCATGGCTACACCTTC
NA,NA,TRBV7-6,TRBJ2-1,CASSLVGPIDGEQFF,TGTGCCAGCAGCTTAGTGGGACCGATAGACGGTGAGCAGTTCTTC
NA,NA,TRBV7-9,TRBJ2-1,CASSPDRGASYNEQFF,TGTGCCAGCAGCCCGGATCGCGGGGCCTCCTACAATGAGCAGTTCTTC
TRBD1,few,TRBV20-1,TRBJ1-1,CSASSDRHTEAFF,TGCAGTGCTTCTTCGGACAGGCACACTGAAGCTTTCTTT
NA,few,TRBV10-3,TRBJ2-2,CAISFRNTGELFF,TGTGCCATCAGTTTCAGGAACACCGGGGAGCTGTTTTTT
TRBD2,many,TRBV20-1,TRBJ2-3,CSATPGLAGFTDTQYF,TGCAGTGCTACCCCGGGACTAGCGGGGTTCACAGATACGCAGTATTTT
TRBD1,many,TRBV12-3/TRBV12-4,TRBJ2-7,CASSPRQGPYEQYF,TGTGCCAGCAGTCCTCGACAGGGGCCCTACGAGCAGTACTTC
TRBD2,NA,TRBV5-1,TRBJ2-7,CASSRTTTGTSGVLGDEQYF,TGCGCCAGCAGCCGAACTACCACAGGGACTAGCGGGGTCCTGGGCGACGAGCAGTACTTC
NA,few,TRBV6-2/TRBV6-3,TRBJ1-4,CASSSSGSGNEKLFF,TGTGCCAGCAGTTCCTCGGGGAGCGGTAATGAAAAACTGTTTTTT
NA,few,TRBV5-6,TRBJ2-7,CASSSGGQQYF,TGTGCCAGCAGCTCCGGGGGGCAGCAGTACTTC
NA,NA,TRBV11-2,TRBJ2-2,CASSLPLGELFF,TGTGCCAGCAGCCTGCCGCTTGGCGAGCTGTTTTTT
NA,NA,TRBV5-1,TRBJ2-2,CASSKTGLGGELFF,TGCGCCAGCAGCAAGACAGGCTTAGGCGGGGAGCTGTTTTTT
NA,NA,TRBV4-3,TRBJ1-6,CASSQGPAGQNSPLHF,TGCGCCAGCAGCCAAGGCCCGGCAGGACAGAATTCACCCCTCCACTTT
NA,few,TRBV25-1,TRBJ2-1,CASSGHSEGPYNEQFF,TGTGCCAGCAGTGGACATTCCGAGGGGCCCTACAATGAGCAGTTCTTC
NA,few,TRBV9,TRBJ2-5,CASSVVRALIQTQYF,TGTGCCAGCAGCGTAGTGAGGGCGCTCATTCAGACCCAGTACTTC
NA,NA,TRBV14,TRBJ1-6,CASSQDGGFWSPLHF,TGTGCCAGCAGCCAAGATGGTGGATTTTGGTCACCCCTCCACTTT
NA,few,TRBV18,TRBJ1-1,CASSPNSNVRGEAFF,TGTGCCAGCTCACCAAATTCAAATGTGAGAGGAGAAGCTTTCTTT
NA,many,TRBV10-3,TRBJ2-7,CAISQGTYEQYF,TGTGCCATCAGTCAGGGGACCTACGAGCAGTACTTC
TRBD1,NA,TRBV7-6,TRBJ2-6,CASSPPHEAGGSGANVLTF,TGTGCCAGCAGTCCACCTCACGAGGCAGGGGGTTCTGGGGCCAACGTCCTGACTTTC
NA,few,TRBV4-2,TRBJ2-3,CASSLEVVRRGADTQYF,TGTGCCAGCAGCCTGGAGGTCGTCCGGCGCGGGGCAGATACGCAGTATTTT
TRBD1,few,TRBV2,TRBJ2-7,CASSRTGFDEQYF,TGTGCCAGCAGTAGGACAGGGTTTGACGAGCAGTACTTC
NA,many,TRBV27,TRBJ2-3,CAVASAPDTQYF,TGTGCAGTAGCGAGCGCGCCAGATACGCAGTATTTT
NA,NA,TRBV18,TRBJ1-5,CASSLPSNNQPQHF,TGTGCCAGCTCACTACCTAGTAACAATCAGCCCCAGCATTTT
NA,few,TRBV5-6,TRBJ1-6,CASSLGHTGSGSPLHF,TGTGCCAGCAGCTTGGGGCATACAGGGTCGGGATCACCCCTCCACTTT
TRBD2,few,TRBV27,TRBJ2-1,CASSTGGGRNEQFF,TGTGCCAGCAGCACCGGGGGGGGCCGCAATGAGCAGTTCTTC
NA,NA,TRBV2,TRBJ2-3,CASSVGGPSTDTQYF,TGTGCCAGCAGTGTTGGGGGGCCCAGCACAGATACGCAGTATTTT
NA,NA,TRBV7-9,TRBJ2-5,CASSIPGGLQETQYF,TGTGCCAGCAGCATACCTGGGGGGCTACAAGAGACCCAGTACTTC
TRBD2,NA,TRBV5-1,TRBJ2-5,CASSLASGGFQETQYF,TGCGCCAGCAGCTTGGCGAGCGGGGGTTTCCAAGAGACCCAGTACTTC
NA,NA,TRBV29-1,TRBJ2-1,CSVPGQTSYNEQFF,TGCAGCGTCCCTGGACAGACCTCCTACAATGAGCAGTTCTTC
NA,few,TRBV12-3/TRBV12-4,TRBJ2-5,CASSPLNGAETQYF,TGTGCCAGCAGTCCCCTAAACGGGGCAGAGACCCAGTACTTC